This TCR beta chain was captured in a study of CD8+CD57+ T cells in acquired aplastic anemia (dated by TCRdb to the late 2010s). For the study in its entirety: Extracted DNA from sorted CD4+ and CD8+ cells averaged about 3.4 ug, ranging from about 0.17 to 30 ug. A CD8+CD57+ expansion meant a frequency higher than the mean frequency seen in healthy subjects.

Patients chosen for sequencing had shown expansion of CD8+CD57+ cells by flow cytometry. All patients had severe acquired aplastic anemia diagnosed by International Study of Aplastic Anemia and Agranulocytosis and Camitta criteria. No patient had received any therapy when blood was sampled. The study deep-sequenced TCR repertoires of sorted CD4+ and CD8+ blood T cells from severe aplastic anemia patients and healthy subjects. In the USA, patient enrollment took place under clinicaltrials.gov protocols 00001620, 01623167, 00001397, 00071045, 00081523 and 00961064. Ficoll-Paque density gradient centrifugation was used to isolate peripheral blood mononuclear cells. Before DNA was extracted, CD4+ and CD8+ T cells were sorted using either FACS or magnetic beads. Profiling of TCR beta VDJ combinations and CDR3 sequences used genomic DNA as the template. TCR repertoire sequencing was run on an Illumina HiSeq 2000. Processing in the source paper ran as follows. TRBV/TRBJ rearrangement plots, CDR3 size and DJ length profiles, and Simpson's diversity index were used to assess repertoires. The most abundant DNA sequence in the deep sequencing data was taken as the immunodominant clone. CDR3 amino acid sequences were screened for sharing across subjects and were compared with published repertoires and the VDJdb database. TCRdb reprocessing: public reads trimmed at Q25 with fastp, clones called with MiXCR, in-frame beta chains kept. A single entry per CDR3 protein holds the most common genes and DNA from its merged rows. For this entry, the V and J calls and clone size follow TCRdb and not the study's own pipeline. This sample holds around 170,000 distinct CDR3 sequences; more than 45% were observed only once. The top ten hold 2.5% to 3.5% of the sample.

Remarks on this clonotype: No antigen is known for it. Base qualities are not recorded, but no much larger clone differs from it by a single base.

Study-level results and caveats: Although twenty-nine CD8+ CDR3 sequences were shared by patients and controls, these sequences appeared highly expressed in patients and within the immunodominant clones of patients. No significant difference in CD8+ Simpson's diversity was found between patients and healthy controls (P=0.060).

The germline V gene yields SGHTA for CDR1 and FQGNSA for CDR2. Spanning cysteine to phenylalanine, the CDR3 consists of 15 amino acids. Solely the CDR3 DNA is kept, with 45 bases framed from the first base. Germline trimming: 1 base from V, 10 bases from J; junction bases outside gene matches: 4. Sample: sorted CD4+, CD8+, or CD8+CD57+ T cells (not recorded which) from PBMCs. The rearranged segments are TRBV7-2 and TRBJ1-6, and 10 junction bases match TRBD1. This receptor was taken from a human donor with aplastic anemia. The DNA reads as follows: TGTGCCAGCAGCTTAGGCCGGGACAGGGGCTCACCCCTCCACTTT. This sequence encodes CASSLGRDRGSPLHF.